This entry lists 15 T cell receptor beta chains sequenced from one sample in a study of blood T cell repertoires in COVID-19. Produced via immunoSEQ multiplex PCR; TCRdb's table is partial and in-frame only. The sample consists of 95,000 to 150,000 clones, approximately 83% of them appearing once. Source material: peripheral blood. The receptors derive from a woman aged 70 to 79 with acute or convalescent COVID-19.

The V call is TRBV7-8, the J call TRBJ1-5; TRBD1 matches at 8 bases. Germline CDR1 is SGHVS and CDR2 is FQNEAQ. V was pared by 3 bases and J by 9 bases, with 10 bases of the junction left unmatched. This CDR3 has 15 residues. CDR3 residues: CASSFDRGGLGPQHF. CDR3 nucleotides: TGTGCCAGCAGCTTCGACAGGGGCGGGCTGGGGCCCCAGCATTTT.

The chain employs TRBV6-5 and TRBJ1-2, with TRBD1 matching 7 bases. With V trimmed by 0 bases and J by 7 bases, 5 bases remained unmatched. CDR1 and CDR2 from the germline V gene are MNHEY and SVGAGI. The CDR3 loop spans 14 amino acids. CDR3: CASSYSERQGGYTF. CDR3 in DNA: TGTGCCAGCAGTTACTCGGAACGACAGGGTGGCTACACCTTC.

This sequence joins TRBV11-3 and TRBJ2-1; D gene uncertain. CDR3 length equals 13 residues. V dropped 8 bases and J dropped 6 bases, with 14 bases sitting between them. Germline CDR1 SGHNT, CDR2 YENEEA. CDR3 residues: CASAAASFNEQFF. The CDR3, as DNA: TGTGCCAGCGCCGCGGCCAGTTTCAATGAGCAGTTCTTC.

The chain joins TRBV7-2 to TRBJ2-3, with 12 nucleotides matching TRBD2. The CDR3 has 16 amino acids. Germline CDR1 SGHTA, CDR2 FQGNSA. Trimming removed 3 bases from V and 4 bases from J; junction bases left unmatched: 5. CDR3 nucleotides: TGTGCCAGCAGCTTCCTAGCGGGGGGGCCTTCAGATACGCAGTATTTT. Residues: CASSFLAGGPSDTQYF.

The chain joins TRBV4-3 to TRBJ2-2; possible D gene TRBD2, 5 bases. This CDR3 contains 15 residues. The V and J ends lost 1 base and 4 bases respectively, with 10 bases between them. Germline assignment: CDR1 LGHNA and CDR2 YSLEER. The CDR3 DNA reads TGCGCCAGCAGCCAAGGGACTTTCTCCACCGGGGAGCTGTTTTTT. This sequence encodes CASSQGTFSTGELFF.

This chain connects TRBV9 to TRBJ2-7; tentative D call: TRBD2 (5 bases). CDR3 length: 14 residues. V was shortened by 0 bases and J by 3 bases, with 10 bases between the two germline ends. Germline loops: CDR1 SGDLS, CDR2 YYNGEE. The CDR3 region is CASSVDSGNYEQYF. DNA of the CDR3: TGTGCCAGCAGCGTAGATTCCGGGAACTACGAGCAGTACTTC. The full variable domain, completed using reference TRBV9 and TRBJ2-7, is DSGVTQTPKHLITATGQRVTLRCSPRSGDLSVYWYQQSLDQGLQFLIQYYNGEERAKGNILERFSAQQFPDLHSELNLSSLELGDSALYFCASSVDSGNYEQYFGPGTRLTVT.

This chain links TRBV19 with TRBJ2-6; D ambiguous. V lost 3 bases, J lost 5 bases, and 11 bases lay in between. CDR3 length: 15 residues. CDR1 LNHDA and CDR2 SQIVND come from the germline V gene (reference sequence). The CDR3 spells CASSIEAYRANVLTF. For the CDR3, the DNA is TGTGCCAGTAGTATTGAGGCCTATAGGGCCAACGTCCTGACTTTC.

The V and J genes are TRBV28 and TRBJ1-2, with D maybe TRBD1 (6 bases). The CDR3 is 13 residues long. Trimming cost V 4 bases and J 3 bases, with 9 bases left between them. The germline CDR1 and CDR2 sequences are MDHEN and SYDVKM. CDR3 in amino acids: CASSSGTHYGYTF. Here the CDR3 DNA reads TGTGCCAGCAGTTCCGGGACACACTATGGCTACACCTTC.

The chain recombines TRBV24-1 with TRBJ1-2, with TRBD1 identical over 9 bases. Per germline, CDR1 KGHDR and CDR2 SFDVKD. V shed 4 bases and J 3 bases; nucleotides not matched to a gene: 8. The CDR3 spans 16 residues. CDR3 region: CATSDAQGAQDYGYTF. For the CDR3, the DNA is TGTGCCACCAGTGACGCACAGGGGGCGCAGGACTATGGCTACACCTTC.

The chain has TRBV5-1 and TRBJ1-1, with TRBD1 matching over 9 bases. Germline loops: CDR1 SGHRS, CDR2 YFSETQ. Trimming removed 5 bases from V and 0 bases from J; junction bases left unmatched: 8. The CDR3 is made up of 16 amino acids. CDR3 nucleotides: TGCGCCAGCAGGCCGGACAGGGGTTCCATGAACACTGAAGCTTTCTTT. Encoded protein: CASRPDRGSMNTEAFF.

V usage is TRBV5-1 and J usage is TRBJ1-2; D is undetermined. Germline V gives CDR1 SGHRS, CDR2 YFSETQ. The CDR3 contains 13 residues. Trimming shortened V by 5 bases and J by 4 bases, and 12 bases separated the two germline ends. The CDR3 DNA is TGCGCCAGCAGGGACGCCGGGGTCTATGGCTACACCTTC. Protein sequence: CASRDAGVYGYTF.

This clone was observed a handful of times. The chain couples TRBV18 to TRBJ2-5, with 7 bases fitting TRBD1. The CDR3 has 14 residues. The V and J ends lost 3 bases and 6 bases, in that order; junction bases with no gene match: 7. CDR1 and CDR2 (germline): KGHSH, LQKENI. The DNA of the CDR3 is TGTGCCAGCTCACCCTCACAGGGGATAAAGACCCAGTACTTC. Translated: CASSPSQGIKTQYF. Looking up the rest from reference TRBV18 and TRBJ2-5 gives the full variable domain: NAGVMQNPRHLVRRRGQEARLRCSPMKGHSHVYWYRQLPEEGLKFMVYLQKENIIDESGMPKERFSAEFPKEGPSILRIQQVVRGDSAAYFCASSPSQGIKTQYFGPGTRLLVL.

The CDR3 spells CASSEFWGAGQPQHF. CDR3 nucleotides: TGTGCCAGCAGTGAGTTTTGGGGCGCGGGGCAGCCCCAGCATTTT. V is TRBV6-1 and J is TRBJ1-5; possibly TRBD1 for D (5 bases). With 3 bases removed from V and 7 bases from J, the gap between germline ends came to 16 bases. This CDR3 has 15 amino acids. Per the germline V gene, CDR1 is MNHNS and CDR2 is SASEGT.

The V call is TRBV30, the J call TRBJ2-6, with 11 bases aligning to TRBD1. Per the germline V gene, CDR1 is GTSNPN and CDR2 is SVGIG (reference sequence). The CDR3 totals 17 residues. V shed 4 bases and J 1 base; nucleotides not matched to a gene: 6. CDR3 in DNA: TGTGCCTGGAACCGGGACAGGGGGTTTTCTGGGGCCAACGTCCTGACTTTC. The encoded protein is CAWNRDRGFSGANVLTF.

V and J are TRBV5-6 and TRBJ2-2; 9 bases fit TRBD1. Germline V gives CDR1 SGHDT, CDR2 YYEEEE. After removal of 5 bases from V and 2 bases from J, the junction contained 4 bases not matched to a gene. This CDR3 spans 15 amino acids. CDR3 sequence: CASSSGQGNTGELFF. In DNA, the CDR3 is TGTGCCAGCAGTTCGGGACAGGGCAACACCGGGGAGCTGTTTTTT.